The sequence of this T cell receptor (beta chain) was determined in a study of blood T cell repertoires in COVID-19. Per the original methods: From reference gene primer amplification, estimates of nucleated cell counts were derived. Profiled with immunoSEQ multiplex PCR; TCRdb holds only in-frame clones, not every one. Clonal size and the V and J genes are those of that table, whereas D and trimming came from the DNA. The table shows around 270,000 clones, with 80% to 90% occurring only once. This clone was observed a few times. Per the germline V gene, CDR1 is SGHKS and CDR2 is YYEKEE (reference sequence). With 4 bases clipped from V and 4 bases from J, the junction kept 11 bases outside the gene matches. This CDR3 spans 17 amino acids.

Sequences were obtained from peripheral blood. The chain has TRBV5-5 and TRBJ1-4, with 9 bases that match TRBD1. The TCR comes from a man in his forties or fifties with acute or convalescent COVID-19. The CDR3 protein is CASSGGTGIIINEKLFF. The CDR3 DNA sequence: TGTGCCAGCAGCGGCGGGACAGGGATTATTATTAATGAAAAACTGTTTTTT.